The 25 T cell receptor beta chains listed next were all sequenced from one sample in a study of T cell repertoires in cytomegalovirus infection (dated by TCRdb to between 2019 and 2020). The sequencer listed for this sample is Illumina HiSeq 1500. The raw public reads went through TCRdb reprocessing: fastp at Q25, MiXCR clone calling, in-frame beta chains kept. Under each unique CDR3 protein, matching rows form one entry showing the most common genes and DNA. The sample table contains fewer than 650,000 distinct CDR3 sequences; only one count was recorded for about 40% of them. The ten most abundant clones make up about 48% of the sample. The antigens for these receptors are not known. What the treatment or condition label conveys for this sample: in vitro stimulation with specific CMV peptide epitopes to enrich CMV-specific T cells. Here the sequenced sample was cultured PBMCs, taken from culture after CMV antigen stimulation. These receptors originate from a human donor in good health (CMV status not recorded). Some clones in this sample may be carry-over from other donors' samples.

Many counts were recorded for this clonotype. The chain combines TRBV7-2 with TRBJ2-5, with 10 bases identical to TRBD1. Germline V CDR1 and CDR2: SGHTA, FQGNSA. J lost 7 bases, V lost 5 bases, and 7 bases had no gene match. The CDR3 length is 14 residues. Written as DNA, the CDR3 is TGTGCCAGCAGCGCGGGACAGGGGTTTGGGACCCAGTACTTC. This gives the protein CASSAGQGFGTQYF.

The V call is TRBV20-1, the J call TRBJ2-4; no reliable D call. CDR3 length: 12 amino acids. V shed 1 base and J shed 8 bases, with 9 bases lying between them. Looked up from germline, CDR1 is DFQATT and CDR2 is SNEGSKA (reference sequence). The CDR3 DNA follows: TGCAGTGCTAGAGGGCCCGTGGACATTCAGTACTTC. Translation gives CSARGPVDIQYF.

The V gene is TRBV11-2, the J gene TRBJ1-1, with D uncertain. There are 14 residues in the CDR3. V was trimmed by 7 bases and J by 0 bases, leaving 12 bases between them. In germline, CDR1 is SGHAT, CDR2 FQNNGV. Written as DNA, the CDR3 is TGTGCCAGCACTCCCTCTCCGGTGAACACTGAAGCTTTCTTT. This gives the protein CASTPSPVNTEAFF.

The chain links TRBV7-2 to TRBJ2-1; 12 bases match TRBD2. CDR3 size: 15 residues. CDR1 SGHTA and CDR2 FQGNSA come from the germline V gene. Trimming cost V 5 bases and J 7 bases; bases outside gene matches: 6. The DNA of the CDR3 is TGTGCCAGCAGCGCTAGCGGGAGGGCCCTGAATGAGCAGTTCTTC. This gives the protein CASSASGRALNEQFF.

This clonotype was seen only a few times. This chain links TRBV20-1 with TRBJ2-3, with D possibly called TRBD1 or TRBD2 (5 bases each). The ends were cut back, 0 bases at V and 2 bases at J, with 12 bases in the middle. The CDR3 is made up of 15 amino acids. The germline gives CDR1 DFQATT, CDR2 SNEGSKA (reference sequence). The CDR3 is CSARDSQGATDTQYF. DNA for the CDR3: TGCAGTGCTAGAGATTCCCAGGGAGCCACAGATACGCAGTATTTT.

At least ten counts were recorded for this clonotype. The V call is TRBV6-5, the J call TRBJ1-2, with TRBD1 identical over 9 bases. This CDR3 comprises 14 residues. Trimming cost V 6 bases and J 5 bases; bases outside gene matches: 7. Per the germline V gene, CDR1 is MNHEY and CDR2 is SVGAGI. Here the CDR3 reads CASSRTGGNYGYTF. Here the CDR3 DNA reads TGTGCCAGCAGCCGCACAGGGGGCAATTATGGCTACACCTTC.

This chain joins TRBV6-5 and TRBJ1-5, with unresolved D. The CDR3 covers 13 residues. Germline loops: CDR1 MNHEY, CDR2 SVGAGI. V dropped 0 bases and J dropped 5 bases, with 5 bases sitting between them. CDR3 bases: TGTGCCAGCAGTTACTCGGTGGATCAGCCCCAGCATTTT. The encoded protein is CASSYSVDQPQHF.

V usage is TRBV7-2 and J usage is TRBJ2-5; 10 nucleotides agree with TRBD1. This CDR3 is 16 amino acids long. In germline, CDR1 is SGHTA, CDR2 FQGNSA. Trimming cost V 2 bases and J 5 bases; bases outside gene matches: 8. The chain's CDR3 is CASSLTGQGGMETQYF. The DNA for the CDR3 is TGTGCCAGCAGCTTAACCGGACAGGGGGGAATGGAGACCCAGTACTTC.

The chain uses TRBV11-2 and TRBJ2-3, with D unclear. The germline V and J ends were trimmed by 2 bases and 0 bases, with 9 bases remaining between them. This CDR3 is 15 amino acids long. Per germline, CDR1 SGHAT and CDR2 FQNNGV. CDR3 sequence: CASSLSRRSTDTQYF. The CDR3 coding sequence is TGTGCCAGCAGCTTATCTAGGCGGAGCACAGATACGCAGTATTTT. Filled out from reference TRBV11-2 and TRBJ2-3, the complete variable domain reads EAGVAQSPRYKIIEKRQSVAFWCNPISGHATLYWYQQILGQGPKLLIQFQNNGVVDDSQLPKDRFSAERLKGVDSTLKIQPAKLEDSAVYLCASSLSRRSTDTQYFGPGTRLTVL.

CDR3 DNA sequence: TGTGCCAGCAGCCAAGCAGGGCCCAAGGGGGGAGGAAATGAAGCTTTCTTT. This gives the protein CASSQAGPKGGGNEAFF. The chain employs TRBV14 and TRBJ1-1; D perhaps matches TRBD1 (6 bases). Per germline, CDR1 SGHDN and CDR2 FVKESK. The CDR3 length is 17 residues. V was pared by 1 base and J by 7 bases, with 22 bases between.

The chain's CDR3 is CASRWDTANTEAFF. In nucleotides, the CDR3 is TGTGCCAGCAGATGGGACACAGCGAACACTGAAGCTTTCTTT. The chain employs TRBV6-2 or TRBV6-3 and TRBJ1-1; D may be TRBD1 (6 bases). V was shortened by 6 bases and J by 1 base, with 12 bases between the two germline ends. Germline V lookup: CDR1 MNHEY, CDR2 SVGEGT. CDR3 size: 14 residues.

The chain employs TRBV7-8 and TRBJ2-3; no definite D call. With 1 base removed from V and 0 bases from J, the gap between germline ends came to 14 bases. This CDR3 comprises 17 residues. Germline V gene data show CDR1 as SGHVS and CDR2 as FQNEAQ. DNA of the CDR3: TGTGCCAGCAGCTTAGGGGCTAGGGCCCGTAGCACAGATACGCAGTATTTT. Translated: CASSLGARARSTDTQYF.

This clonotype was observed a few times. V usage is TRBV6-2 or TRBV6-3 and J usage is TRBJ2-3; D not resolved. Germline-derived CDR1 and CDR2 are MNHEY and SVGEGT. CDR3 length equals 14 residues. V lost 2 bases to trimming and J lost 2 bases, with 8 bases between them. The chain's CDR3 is CASSYGRSTDTQYF. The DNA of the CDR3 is TGTGCCAGCAGTTACGGACGGTCCACAGATACGCAGTATTTT.

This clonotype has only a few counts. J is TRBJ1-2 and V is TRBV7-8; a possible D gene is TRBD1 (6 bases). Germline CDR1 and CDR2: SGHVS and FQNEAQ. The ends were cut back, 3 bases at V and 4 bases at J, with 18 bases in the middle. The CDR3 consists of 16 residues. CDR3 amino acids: CASSFGGAERRYGYTF. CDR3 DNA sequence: TGTGCCAGCAGCTTTGGGGGGGCGGAACGGCGCTATGGCTACACCTTC. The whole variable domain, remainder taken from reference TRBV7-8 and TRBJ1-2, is GAGVSQSPRYKVAKRGQDVALRCDPISGHVSLFWYQQALGQGPEFLTYFQNEAQLDKSGLPSDRFFAERPEGSVSTLKIQRTQQEDSAVYLCASSFGGAERRYGYTFGSGTRLTVV.

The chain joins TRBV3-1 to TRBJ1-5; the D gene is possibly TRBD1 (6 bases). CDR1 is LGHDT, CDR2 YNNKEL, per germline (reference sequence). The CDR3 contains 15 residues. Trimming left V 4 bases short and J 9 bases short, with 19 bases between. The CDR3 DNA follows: TGTGCCAGCAGCCCGCCTGGGGGGGCCCAATGGCCCCAGCATTTT. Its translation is CASSPPGGAQWPQHF.

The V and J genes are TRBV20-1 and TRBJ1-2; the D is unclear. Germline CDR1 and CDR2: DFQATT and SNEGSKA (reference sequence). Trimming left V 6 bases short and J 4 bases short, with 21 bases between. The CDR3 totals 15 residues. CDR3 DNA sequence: TGCAGTGCCCCTGTGCGGCACGAATACACCTATGGCTACACCTTC. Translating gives CSAPVRHEYTYGYTF.

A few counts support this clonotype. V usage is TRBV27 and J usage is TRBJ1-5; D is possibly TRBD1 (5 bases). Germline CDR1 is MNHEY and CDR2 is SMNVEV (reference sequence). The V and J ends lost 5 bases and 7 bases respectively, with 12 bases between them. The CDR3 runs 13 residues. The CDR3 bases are TGTGCCAGCAGTAGGGGCGAGAGGCAGCCCCAGCATTTT. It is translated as CASSRGERQPQHF.

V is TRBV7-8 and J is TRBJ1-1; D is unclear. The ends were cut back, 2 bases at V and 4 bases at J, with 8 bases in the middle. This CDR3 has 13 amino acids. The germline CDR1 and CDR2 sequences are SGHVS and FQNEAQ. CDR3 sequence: CASSLQQSTEAFF. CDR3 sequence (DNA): TGTGCCAGCAGCTTACAACAGAGCACTGAAGCTTTCTTT.

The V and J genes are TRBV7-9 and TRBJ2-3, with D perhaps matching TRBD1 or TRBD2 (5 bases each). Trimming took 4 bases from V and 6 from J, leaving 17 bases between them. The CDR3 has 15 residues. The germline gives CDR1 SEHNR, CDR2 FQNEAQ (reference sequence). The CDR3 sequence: CASSSPGTTLDTQYF. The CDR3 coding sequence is TGTGCCAGCAGCTCCCCCGGGACCACCCTGGATACGCAGTATTTT.

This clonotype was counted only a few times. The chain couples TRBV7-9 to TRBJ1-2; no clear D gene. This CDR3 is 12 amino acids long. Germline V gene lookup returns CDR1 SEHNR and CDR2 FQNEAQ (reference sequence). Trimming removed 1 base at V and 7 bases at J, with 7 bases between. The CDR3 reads CASSLGAVGYTF. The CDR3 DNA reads TGTGCCAGCAGCTTAGGGGCTGTTGGCTACACCTTC.

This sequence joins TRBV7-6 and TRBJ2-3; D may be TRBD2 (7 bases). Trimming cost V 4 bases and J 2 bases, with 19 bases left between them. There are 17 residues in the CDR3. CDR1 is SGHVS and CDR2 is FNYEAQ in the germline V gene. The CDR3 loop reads CASSSGAGGPLTDTQYF. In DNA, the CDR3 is TGTGCCAGCAGCTCTGGGGCCGGGGGGCCGCTCACAGATACGCAGTATTTT. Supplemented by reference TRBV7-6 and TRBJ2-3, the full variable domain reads GAGVSQSPRYKVTKRGQDVALRCDPISGHVSLYWYRQALGQGPEFLTYFNYEAQQDKSGLPNDRFSAERPEGSISTLTIQRTEQRDSAMYRCASSSGAGGPLTDTQYFGPGTRLTVL.

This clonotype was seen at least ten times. As DNA, the CDR3 is TGTGCCAGCAGCCTAAACGCGGGGGACTCAGAGACCCAGTACTTC. Translating it yields CASSLNAGDSETQYF. The chain recombines TRBV11-1 with TRBJ2-5, with TRBD2 matching 7 bases. Germline V gives CDR1 SGHAT, CDR2 FQDESV (reference sequence). The junction had 10 bases not matched to a gene; V was cut back by 5 bases and J by 4 bases. The CDR3 contains 15 residues.

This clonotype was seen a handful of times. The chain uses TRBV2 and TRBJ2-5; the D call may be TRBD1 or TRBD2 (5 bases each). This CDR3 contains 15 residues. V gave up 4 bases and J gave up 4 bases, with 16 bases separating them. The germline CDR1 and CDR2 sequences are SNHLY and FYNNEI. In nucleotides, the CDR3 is TGTGCCAGCAGTGTAGCGATGGGAACAGGAGAGACCCAGTACTTC. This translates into CASSVAMGTGETQYF.

CDR3 bases: TGTGCCAGCACTATGGGGTTCCCTGGAAACACCATATATTTT. Translation gives CASTMGFPGNTIYF. The chain couples TRBV12-3 or TRBV12-4 to TRBJ1-3; D not resolved. The CDR3 has 14 residues. Between the trimmed V and J ends, which lost 7 bases and 2 bases, there was a span of 12 bases.

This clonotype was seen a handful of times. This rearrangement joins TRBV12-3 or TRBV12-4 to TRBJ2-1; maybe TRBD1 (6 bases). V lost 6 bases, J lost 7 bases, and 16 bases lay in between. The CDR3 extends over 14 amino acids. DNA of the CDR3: TGTGCCAGCAGAATAGCCCTAACAGGGAATGAGCAGTTCTTC. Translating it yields CASRIALTGNEQFF.